This T cell receptor (beta chain) was sequenced in a study of T cell responses to AZD1222 COVID-19 vaccine. TCRdb keeps only in-frame clones here, not all; method: immunoSEQ multiplex PCR. The sample lists 100,000 to 110,000 clones; 70% to 90% were seen once. Points from the study as a whole: At 160-218 and 743-854, vaccine-associated CD4 TCRs were dominant, and they spanned spike. Repertoires in all cases were sampled only once the peak T cell response had passed.

There are 17 residues in the CDR3. About this clone itself: Its specificity is not known.

The sample here was peripheral blood, taken on day 0 of MenACWY control vaccination. This receptor was identified in an adult in good health. The chain employs TRBV21-1 and TRBJ1-2. TRBV21-1 is listed as a pseudogene. The CDR3 loop is CASSKALSGGGDYGYTF. CDR3 DNA: TGTGCCAGCAGCAAAGCGCTTTCGGGGGGCGGTGACTATGGCTACACCTTC.